A selection of T cell receptor beta chains follows, all from one sample in a study of T cells in Graves' hyperthyroidism and ophthalmopathy. One entry per CDR3 protein, called by TCRdb with MiXCR from the multiplex PCR reads. The table has about 710,000 distinct CDR3 sequences, over 15% seen once; the top ten hold approximately 8.4%. The sequenced sample consisted of blood. The receptors were sampled from a man between 18 and 35 years old with Graves' hyperthyroidism. Both conserved end residues are part of each CDR3. A D gene is named only where the DNA matches it firmly. Clone size, where shown, is once, few, many, or a class for clones that have expanded.

v_gene	abundance	j_gene	d_gene	CDR3aa	CDR3nt
TRBV27	few	TRBJ1-5	-	CASSFHDGNDRTYSNQPQHF	TGTGCCAGCAGTTTCCATGATGGCAACGACCGCACCTATAGCAATCAGCCCCAGCATTTT
TRBV7-7	many	TRBJ2-1	TRBD1	CASSLDRGDEQFF	TGTGCTAGCAGCCTGGACAGGGGAGATGAGCAGTTCTTC
TRBV28	many	TRBJ2-3	-	CASRFREDTQYF	TGTGCCAGCAGGTTTCGGGAGGATACGCAGTATTTT
TRBV7-2	many	TRBJ2-7	TRBD2	CASSFEAGPYEQYF	TGTGCCAGCAGCTTTGAAGCGGGACCCTACGAGCAGTACTTC
TRBV27	many	TRBJ2-7	TRBD2	CASSLGREYNEQYF	TGTGCCAGCAGTTTAGGGCGGGAGTATAACGAGCAGTACTTC
TRBV20-1	many	TRBJ2-3	TRBD2	CSASGGSVADTQYF	TGCAGTGCTAGTGGCGGGAGTGTCGCAGATACGCAGTATTTT
TRBV28	many	TRBJ2-5	-	CASTGQETQYF	TGTGCCAGCACCGGCCAAGAGACCCAGTACTTC
TRBV6-1	-	TRBJ1-5	-	CASSEEGGGNQPQHF	TGTGCCAGCAGTGAAGAGGGGGGAGGCAATCAGCCCCAGCATTTT
TRBV28	-	TRBJ2-1	TRBD2	CASSATGTSFYNEQFF	TGTGCCAGCAGTGCAACCGGGACTAGCTTTTACAATGAGCAGTTCTTC
TRBV20-1	-	TRBJ2-1	-	CSARDYLGGRGSEEQFF	TGCAGTGCTAGAGATTACCTAGGAGGGAGAGGTTCCGAGGAGCAGTTCTTC
TRBV20-1	few	TRBJ2-7	-	CSAASLYEQYF	TGCAGTGCTGCCTCACTCTACGAGCAGTACTTC
TRBV2	many	TRBJ2-3	TRBD2	CASTAGRVAGVSTDTQYF	TGTGCCAGCACCGCCGGGAGGGTAGCGGGAGTTAGCACAGATACGCAGTATTTT
TRBV28	many	TRBJ2-7	TRBD2	CASRTPGLAGIGEQYF	TGTGCCAGCAGGACCCCGGGACTAGCGGGAATCGGCGAGCAGTACTTC
TRBV28	few	TRBJ2-1	-	CASSWDTEQFF	TGTGCCAGCAGTTGGGACACTGAGCAGTTCTTC
TRBV19	-	TRBJ2-7	TRBD1	CASSSDRGSSYEQYF	TGTGCCAGTAGCTCCGACAGGGGGAGCTCCTACGAGCAGTACTTC
TRBV27	-	TRBJ2-2	TRBD2	CASAWTSYTGELFF	TGTGCCAGCGCTTGGACTAGCTACACCGGGGAGCTGTTTTTT
TRBV20-1	many	TRBJ2-7	TRBD1	CSARDRVAYEQYF	TGCAGTGCAAGGGACAGGGTTGCCTACGAGCAGTACTTC
TRBV20-1	-	TRBJ1-1	TRBD1	CSAATGLSTEAFF	TGCAGTGCCGCGACAGGGTTGAGCACTGAAGCTTTCTTT
TRBV7-9	few	TRBJ1-1	-	CASSFFGGKDTEAFF	TGTGCCAGCAGCTTCTTCGGAGGGAAGGACACTGAAGCTTTCTTT
TRBV18	many	TRBJ1-4	TRBD1	CASSLGTGPNEKLFF	TGTGCCAGCTCACTGGGGACAGGACCTAATGAAAAACTGTTTTTT
TRBV4-1	many	TRBJ1-5	-	CASSQEWGGQPQHF	TGCGCCAGCAGCCAAGAGTGGGGGGGTCAGCCCCAGCATTTT
TRBV11-2	many	TRBJ2-1	TRBD2	CASSSGGPRNEQFF	TGTGCCAGCAGTTCGGGAGGGCCTCGCAATGAGCAGTTCTTC
TRBV28	few	TRBJ2-3	TRBD2	CASSWGGLGADTQYF	TGTGCCAGCAGTTGGGGGGGACTAGGCGCCGATACGCAGTATTTT
TRBV2	few	TRBJ2-7	-	CASSEQGSLYEQYF	TGTGCCAGCAGTGAACAGGGATCCTTGTACGAGCAGTACTTC
TRBV20-1	-	TRBJ2-7	TRBD1	CSARDTLGGGEQYF	TGCAGTGCTAGAGATACACTAGGGGGCGGCGAGCAGTACTTC
TRBV7-9	few	TRBJ2-3	TRBD2	CASSTSGATDTQYF	TGTGCCAGCAGCACTAGCGGAGCCACAGATACGCAGTATTTT
TRBV6-4	-	TRBJ2-3	TRBD2	CASSLTTSGYTDTQYF	TGTGCCAGCAGCCTCACGACTAGCGGGTACACAGATACGCAGTATTTT
TRBV7-9	many	TRBJ2-3	TRBD2	CASSPVGSGVTDTQYF	TGTGCCAGCAGCCCGGTGGGGAGCGGGGTCACAGATACGCAGTATTTT
TRBV7-9	-	TRBJ2-3	-	CASSLFAKGIADTQYF	TGTGCCAGCAGCTTATTTGCTAAGGGTATAGCAGATACGCAGTATTTT
TRBV6-1	many	TRBJ2-7	TRBD1	CASRTGTGGPYEQYF	TGTGCCAGCAGAACCGGGACAGGGGGCCCCTACGAGCAGTACTTC
TRBV7-2	many	TRBJ2-7	-	CASSDDRDPYFTSYEQYF	TGTGCCAGCAGCGACGACCGGGACCCCTACTTTACCTCCTACGAGCAGTACTTC
TRBV29-1	few	TRBJ2-5	TRBD2	CSVGSGLAGLQETQYF	TGCAGCGTTGGCTCGGGGCTAGCGGGTTTACAAGAGACCCAGTACTTC
TRBV15	few	TRBJ1-1	-	CATSSQNRWDTEAFF	TGTGCCACCAGCAGCCAAAACAGATGGGACACTGAAGCTTTCTTT
TRBV19	-	TRBJ2-6	TRBD1	CASTQGQGFAGANVLTF	TGTGCCAGTACCCAAGGACAGGGTTTTGCTGGGGCCAACGTCCTGACTTTC
TRBV28	-	TRBJ2-7	-	CASSPTGARSYEQYF	TGTGCCAGCAGCCCCACCGGCGCGCGCTCCTACGAGCAGTACTTC
TRBV9	-	TRBJ2-1	-	CASSVVGTPLANEQFF	TGTGCCAGCAGCGTAGTCGGGACCCCCCTCGCCAATGAGCAGTTCTTC
TRBV2	many	TRBJ2-2	-	CASSATGTGELFF	TGTGCCAGCAGTGCCACCGGGACCGGGGAGCTGTTTTTT
TRBV7-8	many	TRBJ2-1	TRBD2	CASSLARGGTYNEQFF	TGTGCCAGCAGCTTAGCGCGCGGGGGAACCTACAATGAGCAGTTCTTC
TRBV12-3/TRBV12-4	many	TRBJ2-1	TRBD2	CASSGTSGFDEQFF	TGTGCCAGCAGCGGGACTAGCGGTTTTGATGAGCAGTTCTTC
TRBV6-1	few	TRBJ1-2	TRBD1	CASTGRDRGPYGYTF	TGTGCCAGCACTGGGAGGGACAGGGGGCCCTATGGCTACACCTTC
TRBV7-9	-	TRBJ2-1	-	CASSLRGGALSSYNEQFF	TGTGCCAGCAGCTTAAGGGGGGGTGCTCTTAGCTCCTACAATGAGCAGTTCTTC
TRBV24-1	many	TRBJ2-1	-	CATSDDLNEQFF	TGTGCCACCAGTGATGACCTCAATGAGCAGTTCTTC
TRBV24-1	-	TRBJ1-5	-	CATSDSSYPYQPQHF	TGTGCCACCAGTGATTCGTCTTACCCCTATCAGCCCCAGCATTTT
TRBV28	few	TRBJ2-1	-	CASSITESYNEQFF	TGTGCCAGCAGTATTACAGAATCCTACAATGAGCAGTTCTTC
TRBV7-9	many	TRBJ1-1	TRBD1	CASSPPVRAGQGVPTEAFF	TGTGCCAGCAGCCCCCCTGTAAGAGCGGGACAGGGGGTACCCACTGAAGCTTTCTTT
TRBV12-3/TRBV12-4	many	TRBJ1-5	TRBD1	CASSLFRGYGNQPQHF	TGTGCCAGCAGTTTATTCAGGGGGTATGGCAATCAGCCCCAGCATTTT